This T cell receptor (beta chain) was captured by sequencing in a study of control samples from healthy donors and cancer patients. Using immunoSEQ multiplex PCR, the repertoire was profiled, and TCRdb retains in-frame clones only, with some absent. The sample includes roughly 200,000 clones. The J segment lost 6 bases and the V segment lost 5 bases, leaving 7 bases of the junction unmatched. Per the germline V gene, CDR1 is MDHEN and CDR2 is SYDVKM. The CDR3 is 15 amino acids. The sequence was collected from a woman aged 30 to 39 in good health. Sequencing used blood. This chain links TRBV28 with TRBJ2-1; 10 bases map to TRBD2. CDR3 sequence: CASSPVAGGSNEQFF. The CDR3 nucleotides are TGTGCCAGCAGTCCTGTAGCGGGGGGAAGCAATGAGCAGTTCTTC. The full variable domain, rest sourced from reference TRBV28 and TRBJ2-1, is DVKVTQSSRYLVKRTGEKVFLECVQDMDHENMFWYRQDPGLGLRLIYFSYDVKMKEKGDIPEGYSVSREKKERFSLILESASTNQTSMYLCASSPVAGGSNEQFFGPGTRLTVL.